The entry below describes one TCR beta chain. What it recognizes is unknown. Isolated RNA was reverse transcribed in full, so expressed TCRB transcripts were sequenced. The method was immunoSEQ multiplex PCR; TCRdb's version includes in-frame clones alone and lacks a portion of them. This sample yields 150,000 to 200,000 clones, of which 7% to 10% are seen a single time; 2.3% belongs to the top ten. This CDR3 spans 14 amino acids. Germline V CDR1 and CDR2: GTSNPN, SVGIG (reference sequence). V gave up 2 bases and J gave up 2 bases, with 12 bases separating them. The data originate from a study of beta chain features in type 1 diabetes. Broader study findings: Moderately but significantly shorter TCRB CDR3s were found in Type 1 diabetes patients in all four CD4+ subsets. It was not settled here whether HLA type affects TCRB rearrangement. VDJ junctions from type 1 diabetes patients carried fewer insertions and larger deletions.

This TCR derives from a woman between 18 and 29 years old in good health. The sample was central memory CD4+ T cells from blood. The chain carries TRBV30 and TRBJ1-1; no clear D gene. CDR3 protein: CAWSSVTPNTEAFF. In DNA, the CDR3 is TGTGCCTGGAGTTCCGTGACACCAAACACTGAAGCTTTCTTT.